This T cell receptor beta chain was captured in a study of regulatory T cells in long-lasting Graves disease. On the study more broadly: Graves' disease counted as persistent after over 5 years of antithyroid drugs with positive TSH receptor antibodies. Study observations and caveats: Whereas 1,000 or so public clonotypes were shared by new patients, persistent patients shared more, at some 2,900. TCR diversity was lower in persistent Graves' patients (versus newly diagnosed ones).

Remarks on this clonotype: The target antigen is unknown.

The CDR3 spans 19 residues. Trimming stripped 0 bases from V and 0 bases from J, with 17 bases between. Germline V lookup: CDR1 LNHNV, CDR2 YYDKDF (reference sequence). According to the study, TCR beta libraries were built with iRepertoire HTBI primers and CDR3-region Arm-PCR. Authors' data handling: Across all samples, approximately 68 TRBV segments and 15 or so TRBJ segments were identified. MiXCR, applied by TCRdb to the multiplex PCR reads, yields one record per CDR3 protein. The V and J calls follow TCRdb's processing rather than the paper's. The sample lists 350,000 to 450,000 distinct CDR3 sequences; more than 20% were seen once. Time point given: persistent/refractory GD, antithyroid drugs over 5 years with positive TRAb. Making the TCR library involved RNA that had been extracted from PBMCs.

This sequence was found in a woman between 40 and 55 years old with Graves disease. The material sequenced was peripheral blood mononuclear cells (PBMCs), taken when the disease was refractory, from a patient treated with antithyroid drugs. The J gene is TRBJ1-4, the V gene TRBV15, with D hard to call. The CDR3: CATSRDEWRFSATNEKLFF. In DNA form, the CDR3 reads TGTGCCACCAGCAGAGATGAATGGCGTTTCTCCGCAACTAATGAAAAACTGTTTTTT. The entire variable domain, with the rest obtained from reference TRBV15 and TRBJ1-4, is as follows: DAMVIQNPRYQVTQFGKPVTLSCSQTLNHNVMYWYQQKSSQAPKLLFHYYDKDFNNEADTPDNFQSRRPNTSFCFLDIRSPGLGDTAMYLCATSRDEWRFSATNEKLFFGSGTQLSVL.